The entry below describes one T cell receptor beta chain. Its target is unknown. These data are taken from a study of cytomegalovirus exposure and HLA in healthy donors. General study findings and limits: Association of under 20,000 TCR beta sequences with HLA alleles was found at 0.05 false discovery rate in a later analysis. Despite most TCR sequences being rare, some public TCRs occurred in many donors. Among TCR beta chains of equal frequency, HLA-associated ones were more clonally expanded in a later analysis.

The primer mix had 60 Vbeta and 13 Jbeta primers. Some clones are missing from TCRdb's copy, which holds only in-frame ones; the method was immunoSEQ multiplex PCR. Found here are some 240,000 clones, 80% to 95% of them singletons; the top ten hold roughly 1.5%. This clonotype was sampled from a girl aged 2-10 years in good health and CMV-seronegative. Sequencing was carried out using PBMCs.

The CDR3 protein is CASRSGQGNEQFF. In nucleotides, the CDR3 is TGTGCCAGCAGGTCGGGACAGGGCAATGAGCAGTTCTTC. V gene TRBV2 combines with J gene TRBJ2-1; 9 nucleotides line up with TRBD1. V shed 6 bases and J 6 bases; nucleotides not matched to a gene: 3. CDR3 length: 13 amino acids. Germline CDR1 and CDR2: SNHLY and FYNNEI.